This T cell receptor beta chain was recorded in a study of T-cell memory formation after mild COVID-19. Broader study findings: Cross-reactive memory appears to have joined, as suggested by some responding clones showing up in pre-infection memory.

cDNA libraries for TCR alpha and TCR beta, carrying sample barcodes and UMIs, came from 5'RACE with constant-segment primers. TCRdb itself ran the 5' RACE reads through MiXCR, one entry per CDR3 protein. The sample carries around 390,000 distinct CDR3 sequences, 16% recorded once. This clonotype appeared a few times. What it binds is unknown. The CDR3 is 18 residues long. V shed 0 bases and J 6 bases; nucleotides not matched to a gene: 13. CDR1 MNHEY and CDR2 SVGEGT come from the germline V gene. This TCR was recovered from a man aged 18-30 years who had mild COVID-19 (a few samples of this study predate the infection). Cell type and time point are not known. This chain connects TRBV6-2 or TRBV6-3 to TRBJ2-1, with TRBD2 identical over 8 bases. The specimen sequenced was PBMCs or a T cell subset sorted from them (not recorded which). The CDR3 DNA follows: TGTGCCAGCAGTTACTCGAAAGCGGGGGTTACCAGGTCCAATGAGCAGTTCTTC. It is translated as CASSYSKAGVTRSNEQFF.